This record looks at one T cell receptor (beta chain) sequence and its context. The data stem from a study of T cells of healthy individuals. Trimming stripped 3 bases from V and 7 bases from J, with 10 bases between. The CDR3 totals 12 residues. TCRdb processed the 5' RACE reads anew with MiXCR; each CDR3 protein has one entry. The sample includes around 90,000 distinct CDR3 sequences, approximately 4.8% of them seen just once. V usage is TRBV12-3 or TRBV12-4 and J usage is TRBJ2-7; D is unclear. This receptor was obtained from a female donor in good health. This CDR3 is CASSLGFGEQYF. As DNA, the CDR3 is TGTGCCAGCAGTTTGGGGTTTGGGGAGCAGTACTTC.